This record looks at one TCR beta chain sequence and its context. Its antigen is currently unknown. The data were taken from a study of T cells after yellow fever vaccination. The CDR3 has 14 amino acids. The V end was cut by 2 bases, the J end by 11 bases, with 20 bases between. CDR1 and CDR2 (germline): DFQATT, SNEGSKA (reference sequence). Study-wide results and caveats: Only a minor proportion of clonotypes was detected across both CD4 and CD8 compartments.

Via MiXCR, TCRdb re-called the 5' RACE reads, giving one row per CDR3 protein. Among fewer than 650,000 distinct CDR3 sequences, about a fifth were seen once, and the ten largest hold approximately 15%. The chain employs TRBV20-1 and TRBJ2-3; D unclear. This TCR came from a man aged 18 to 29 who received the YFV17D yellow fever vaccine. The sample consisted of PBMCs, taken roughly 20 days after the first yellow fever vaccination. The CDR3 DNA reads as TGCAGTGCTAGACCCCACCCTTTTATTGTGTGGCAGTATTTT. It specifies CSARPHPFIVWQYF.